This TCR beta chain was sequenced during a study of shared clonotypes between healthy human individuals (dated by TCRdb to 2018 to 2020). Concerning the study at large: Two women and a few men aged 18 to 49 years were included in the cohort. Leukapheresis yielded between about 0.94 and 9 billion PBMCs per donor. Blood TCR repertoires of roughly five healthy adults were deeply sequenced to estimate repertoire size and the extent of clonotype sharing between individuals. For each donor, CD4 naive and CD4 memory were each given three plates, CD8 naive was given two plates, and CD8 memory was given one plate. Libraries were prepared and TCR repertoires were sequenced by different laboratories using diverse techniques, in order to increase sequencing depth and limit assay-specific biases.

CDR1 and CDR2 (SNHLY, FYNNEI) derive from the germline V gene. Cut back by 6 bases and 1 base, the V and J ends lie 14 bases apart. The CDR3 spans 15 residues, from the cysteine through the phenylalanine. Here the CDR3 DNA is all that survives: 45 bases in frame from base 1. The donors were healthy, HIV-negative adults with no recently reported acute infections or vaccinations. Every donor was a Caucasian adult living in Nashville, Tennessee, USA. CD4+ T cells were enriched by magnetic negative selection; naive cells were then positively selected on CD45RA, and the negative fraction formed the memory subset. Blood was collected by leukapheresis, and PBMCs were isolated by Ficoll-Histopaque density gradient centrifugation and then cryopreserved in liquid nitrogen vapor phase. Analytical flow cytometry was used to check the purity and quantity of each magnetically sorted T cell population. Genomic DNA was isolated from each sorted fraction and quantified by UV absorbance on a Nanodrop 2000c.

Turning to this clone: Its recognized antigen is unknown. Qualities for individual bases were not recorded, and no much larger clone is one base off.

TCR CDR3 regions were amplified from genomic DNA by multiplex PCR using the deep immunoSEQ assay. Extracted genomic DNA from each cell subset was distributed evenly across all wells of several immunoSEQ 96-well plates, and each plate was treated as a replicate. Each replicate PCR for sorted subsets received around 210 ng genomic DNA, equal to roughly 33,000 T cell genomes. Purified libraries were measured with a Qubit 3.0 fluorometer, size-checked on a Bioanalyzer 2100, and measured again with the KAPA Library Quantification kit. A separate single-read 150-cycle Illumina NextSeq 550 flow cell was used to sequence each immunoSEQ 96-well plate. The source study handled its data this way. Because the immunoSEQ output held only junctional sequences and lacked quality scores, the filtering could not match the filtering applied to full-length reads. To assign V/J genes and CDR3, sequences were annotated against IMGT germline references using PyIR, a Python wrapper for IgBLAST v1.9. Reads were filtered out if the reads had weak V/J assignments (E-value above 1e-6), no CDR3, stop codons, out-of-frame junctions, or ambiguous translated residues. V3J clonotypes were defined by identical inferred V gene, J gene, and CDR3 amino acid sequence. Percentage overlap between repertoires was calculated by dividing the number of shared unique clonotypes by the size of the smaller repertoire. Three approaches were used to assess repertoire richness: RTK rarefaction, the Chao1 estimator, and Recon v2.1 estimates of unobserved clonotypes. Generation probabilities for all TCRbeta clonotypes obtained by the gDNA method from a handful of donors were computed using OLGA. This immuneACCESS table, as held by TCRdb, lists in-frame sequences with V and J called but not all clones. Of the missing ones, under half trace to an unresolved V gene in checked studies; the others have no known cause. That table gives V, J and clone size, and the DNA gave D and trimming. The sample table contains roughly 2,500,000 clones; only one count was recorded for under 95% of them. Around 0.4% of the sample is in the top ten clones.

The paper's findings and limits, for the study overall: Based on pairwise subsampling, the degree of clonotype sharing among donors was expected to be affected by sequencing depth. Across a handful of donors, roughly 5% of naive CD4, more than 3% of naive CD8, 2.3% of memory CD4, and approximately 0.4% of memory CD8 clonotypes were shared. Incomplete sequencing was indicated by rarefaction of sorted-subset datasets, despite the large sequencing depth. Only blood was sampled, and tissue TCR repertoires likely differ from those in blood. Because the study included a small number of donors, the genetic and exposure-history diversity represented was limited. Naive subsets generally had larger estimated clonotype richness than memory subsets. Higher generation probabilities were observed for clonotypes shared by all four sorted-subset donors than for non-shared clonotypes.

The chain links TRBV2 with TRBJ2-3, and TRBD2 may be the D gene, going by 6 matching bases. The TCR was taken from a man between 18 and 35 years old in good health. Some clones in this sample may be carry-over from other donors' samples. Sequencing input: naive CD4+ T cells from PBMCs. Taken with the paper, the label for cell subset or site translates to: CD45RA+ positively selected. The sequenced DNA: TGTGCCAGCAGGCGGGAAGGGGTGGGCACAGATACGCAGTATTTT. Translated, this gives CASRREGVGTDTQYF.